This T cell receptor (beta chain) was captured in a study of spatial heterogeneity in lung cancer. Study-wide context: Raw sequencing reads included, on average, more than eight appearances of each unique TCR and UMI combination.

Time point of the sample: sample taken at primary tumor resection. The study sequenced unsorted whole RNA from tumor, nontumor lung or frozen PBMC. Unique molecular identifiers, one per molecule, were present on every TCR cDNA molecule. TCRdb reprocessed the 5' RACE reads with MiXCR, giving one entry per CDR3 protein. The table shows roughly 7,800 distinct CDR3 sequences, with around a sixth occurring only once. CDR3 length: 15 residues. The germline gives CDR1 SNHLY, CDR2 FYNNEI. Trimming shortened V by 3 bases and J by 0 bases, and 10 bases separated the two germline ends. The clonotype originates from a male donor with early-stage non-small cell lung cancer. The chain couples TRBV2 to TRBJ2-3; perhaps TRBD2 as D (5 bases). Source: normal lung tissue next to the tumor, taken at surgery. The CDR3 coding sequence is TGTGCCAGCAGTGATTTCGGCGGGAGCACAGATACGCAGTATTTT. Translating it yields CASSDFGGSTDTQYF. Full variable domain (missing parts from reference TRBV2 and TRBJ2-3): EPEVTQTPSHQVTQMGQEVILRCVPISNHLYFYWYRQILGQKVEFLVSFYNNEISEKSEIFDDQFSVERPDGSNFTLKIRSTKLEDSAMYFCASSDFGGSTDTQYFGPGTRLTVL.